These 2 T cell receptor beta chains were all obtained from the same sample, sequenced in a study of T cells after somatic rescue of genetic block. Generated by immunoSEQ multiplex PCR, the TCRdb table keeps only in-frame clones and is missing some. This sample has tens of thousands of clones, with under 95% found just once. Source material: peripheral blood mononuclear cells (PBMCs). The receptor source for this set is a man aged 35 to 55.

The DNA for the CDR3 is TGCGCCAGCAGCCAAGATCGATCACAGGCAGGGAGGAAACTGTTTTTT. Residues: CASSQDRSQAGRKLFF. This sequence joins TRBV4-1 and TRBJ1-4; perhaps TRBD1 as D (5 bases). Germline V gene lookup returns CDR1 MGHRA and CDR2 YSYEKL. Trimming stripped 0 bases from V and 11 bases from J, with 19 bases between. This CDR3 has 16 residues.

CDR3 coding DNA: TGTGCCAGCAGCGCCGGGACTAGCGTGTGGAATGAGCAGTTCTTC. This encodes CASSAGTSVWNEQFF. The chain is built from TRBV9 and TRBJ2-1, with 10 bases fitting TRBD2. Trimming cost V 3 bases and J 7 bases; bases outside gene matches: 7. Germline V lookup: CDR1 SGDLS, CDR2 YYNGEE. The CDR3 is 15 amino acids.